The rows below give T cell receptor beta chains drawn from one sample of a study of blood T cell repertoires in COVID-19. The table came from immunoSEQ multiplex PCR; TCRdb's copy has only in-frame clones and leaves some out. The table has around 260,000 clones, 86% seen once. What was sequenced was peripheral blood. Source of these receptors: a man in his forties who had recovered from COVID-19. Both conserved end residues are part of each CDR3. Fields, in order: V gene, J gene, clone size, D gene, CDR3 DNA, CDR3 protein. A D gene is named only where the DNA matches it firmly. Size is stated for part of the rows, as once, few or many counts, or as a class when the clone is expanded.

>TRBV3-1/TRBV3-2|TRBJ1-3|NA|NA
TGTGCCAGCAGCCCCCGGACAGTCTCTGGAAACACCATATATTTT
CASSPRTVSGNTIYF
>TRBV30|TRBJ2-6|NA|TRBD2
TGTGCCTGGCAGGGAGGGGCTCTCTCTGGGGCCAACGTCCTGACTTTC
CAWQGGALSGANVLTF
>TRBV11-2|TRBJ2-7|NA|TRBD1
TGTGCCAGCAGCTTATCCACGGGACAGGGCTACGAGCAGTACTTC
CASSLSTGQGYEQYF
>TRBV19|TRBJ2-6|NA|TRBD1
TGTGCCAGTAGTAGACCGCTAGACAGGGGTGATTCTGGGGCCAACGTCCTGACTTTC
CASSRPLDRGDSGANVLTF
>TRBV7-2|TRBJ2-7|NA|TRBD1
TGTGCCAGCAGCCCACCGGGACAGGCCTACGAGCAGTACTTC
CASSPPGQAYEQYF
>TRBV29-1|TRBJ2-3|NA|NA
TGCAGCGCTATTAGGGACTCCCTAAGCACAGATACGCAGTATTTT
CSAIRDSLSTDTQYF
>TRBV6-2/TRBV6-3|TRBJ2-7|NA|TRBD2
TGTGCCAGCAGTTTAGCGGGAGGGACCTACGAGCAGTACTTC
CASSLAGGTYEQYF
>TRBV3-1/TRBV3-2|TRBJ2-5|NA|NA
TGTGCCAGCAGCCCCTTACTTGGAGGGACCCAGTACTTC
CASSPLLGGTQYF
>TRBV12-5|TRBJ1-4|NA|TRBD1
TGTGCTAGTGGTTTTGGACAGGCTAATGAAAAACTGTTTTTT
CASGFGQANEKLFF
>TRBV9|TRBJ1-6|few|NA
TGTGCCAGCAGCGCAGACAGCCTGAATTCACCCCTCCACTTT
CASSADSLNSPLHF
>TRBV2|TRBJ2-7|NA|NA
TGTGCCAGAGGGGGACAGGGCGGGAGGGAGCAGTACTTC
CARGGQGGREQYF
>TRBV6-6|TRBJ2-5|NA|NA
TGTGCCAGCACACCACGGACGGGGGGCGTGGAGACCCAGTACTTC
CASTPRTGGVETQYF
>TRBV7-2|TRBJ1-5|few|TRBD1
TGTGCCAGCAGCGCCAGTGACAGGGGTGGACAGCCCCAGCATTTT
CASSASDRGGQPQHF
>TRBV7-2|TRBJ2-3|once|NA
TGTGCCAGCAGCTTTTCTAGCAAAGACACGCAGTATTTT
CASSFSSKDTQYF
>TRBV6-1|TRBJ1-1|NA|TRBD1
TGTGCCAGCAGTGACAGGGGGCGCCCTGAAGCTTTCTTT
CASSDRGRPEAFF
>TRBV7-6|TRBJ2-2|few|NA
TGTGCCAGCAGCTTACGTAGCCAGGGAACCGGGGAGCTGTTTTTT
CASSLRSQGTGELFF
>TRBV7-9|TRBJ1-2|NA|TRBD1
TGTGCCAGCAGCTTATCAGGGGGCGACTATGGCTACACCTTC
CASSLSGGDYGYTF
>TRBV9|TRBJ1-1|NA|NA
TGTGCCAGCAGCGTAGGATCCCAGGGGCGGAACACTGAAGCTTTCTTT
CASSVGSQGRNTEAFF
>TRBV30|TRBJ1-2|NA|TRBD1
TGTGCCTGGAGTCCATCCGGGACAGGGGTATCCCCTTTGTTC
CAWSPSGTGVSPLF
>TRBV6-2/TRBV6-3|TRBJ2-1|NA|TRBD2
TGTGCCAGCAGTTACTTCCCCGGGACTAGCGGGAGACCCGATGAGCAGTTCTTC
CASSYFPGTSGRPDEQFF
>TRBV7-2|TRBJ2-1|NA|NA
TGTGCCAGCAGCTCGAACCCGAGCTCCTACAATGAGCAGTTCTTC
CASSSNPSSYNEQFF
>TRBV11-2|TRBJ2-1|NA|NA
TGTGCCAGCAGTCAGGCCCTGAAGGGGGGGTCCTACAATGAGCAGTTCTTC
CASSQALKGGSYNEQFF